This TCR beta chain appears in the sequencing data of a study of blood T cell repertoires in COVID-19. At the level of the study: Whether acute or convalescent, the COVID-19 samples came from the United States, Italy and Spain.

In the authors' workflow: Nucleated cell counts were estimated from reference gene primer amplification. Sequencing used immunoSEQ multiplex PCR; TCRdb keeps in-frame clones, though not all of them. V and J calls and clone size come straight from that table; D and trimming were deduced from the DNA. The data show under 350,000 clones, 80% to 90% seen once. Assignment of participants to cohorts was predicated upon participant-reported clinical history. The origin of this receptor is a middle-aged woman with acute COVID-19. Sequencing was carried out using PBMCs or T cells enriched from blood (not recorded which).

DNA of the CDR3: TGTGCCAGCAGCTTGGGCGGTCCCTTTGGGGCCAACGTCCTGACTTTC. This codes for CASSLGGPFGANVLTF. V is TRBV5-6 and J is TRBJ2-6; D remains ambiguous. Looked up from germline, CDR1 is SGHDT and CDR2 is YYEEEE. The V gene lost 0 bases and the J gene lost 3 bases, with 10 bases spanning the gap. This CDR3 region has 16 residues.